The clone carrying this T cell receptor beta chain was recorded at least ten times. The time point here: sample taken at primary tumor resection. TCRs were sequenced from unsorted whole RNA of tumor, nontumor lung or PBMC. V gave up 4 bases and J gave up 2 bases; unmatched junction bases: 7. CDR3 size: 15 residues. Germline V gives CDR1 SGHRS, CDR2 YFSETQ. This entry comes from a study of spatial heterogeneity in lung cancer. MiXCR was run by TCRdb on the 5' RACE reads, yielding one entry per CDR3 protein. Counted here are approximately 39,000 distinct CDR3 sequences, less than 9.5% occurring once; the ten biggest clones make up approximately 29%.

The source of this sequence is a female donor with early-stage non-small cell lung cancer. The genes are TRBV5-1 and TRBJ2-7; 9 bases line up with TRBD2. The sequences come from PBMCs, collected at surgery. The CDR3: CASSPTSGLTYEQYF. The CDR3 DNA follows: TGCGCCAGCAGCCCAACTAGCGGGTTGACCTACGAGCAGTACTTC.